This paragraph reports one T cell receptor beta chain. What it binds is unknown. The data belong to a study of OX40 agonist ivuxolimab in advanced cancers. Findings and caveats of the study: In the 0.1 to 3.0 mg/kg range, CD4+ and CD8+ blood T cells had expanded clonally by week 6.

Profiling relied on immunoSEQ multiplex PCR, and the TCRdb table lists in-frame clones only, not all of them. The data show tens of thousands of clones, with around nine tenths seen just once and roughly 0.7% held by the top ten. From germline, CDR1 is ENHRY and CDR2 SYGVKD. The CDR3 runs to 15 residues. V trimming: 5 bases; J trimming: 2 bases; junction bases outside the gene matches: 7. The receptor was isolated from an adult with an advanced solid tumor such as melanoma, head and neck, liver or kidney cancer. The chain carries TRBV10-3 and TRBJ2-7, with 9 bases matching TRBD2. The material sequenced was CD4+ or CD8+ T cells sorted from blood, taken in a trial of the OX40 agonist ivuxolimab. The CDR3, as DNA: TGTGCCATCAGTAAAGGACTAGCGCTTACCTACGAGCAGTACTTC. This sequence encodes CAISKGLALTYEQYF.